The present TCR beta chain was sequenced within a study of cytomegalovirus exposure and HLA in healthy donors. Profiled with immunoSEQ multiplex PCR; TCRdb holds only in-frame clones, not every one. Here the sample spans a few hundred thousand clones, 87% being singletons. V was clipped by 4 bases and J by 1 base, with 12 bases between them. This CDR3 contains 14 residues. Looked up from germline, CDR1 is SGHNT and CDR2 is YYREEE (reference sequence). The chain joins TRBV5-4 to TRBJ2-7; D is unclear. The source material was PBMCs. This receptor was taken from a man younger than 35 in good health and CMV-seropositive. CDR3 region: CASSGWGRSYEQYF. CDR3 coding DNA: TGTGCCAGCAGCGGGTGGGGTCGTTCCTACGAGCAGTACTTC.